The clone carrying this TCR beta chain turned up a few times. This specimen comes from a study of T cells after yellow fever vaccination. This CDR3 comprises 16 residues. Germline values: CDR1 LGHNT, CDR2 FRNRAP. V was shortened by 0 bases and J by 5 bases, with 16 bases between the two germline ends. By 5'RACE template switching, TCR cDNA was produced, with a universal primer site and UMIs added in the process. MiXCR, applied by TCRdb to the 5' RACE reads, yields one record per CDR3 protein. The sample yields 400,000 or so distinct CDR3 sequences, under 14% seen once. The chain recombines TRBV12-5 with TRBJ2-5, with D perhaps matching TRBD1 (6 bases). The sequencing used PBMCs, collected on the day of the first yellow fever vaccination. This sequence was found in a man aged 18 to 30 who received the YFV17D yellow fever vaccine. The CDR3: CASGLVLRGGTETQYF. The CDR3 nucleotides are TGTGCTAGTGGTTTGGTTCTCCGTGGGGGCACGGAGACCCAGTACTTC.